The source of this T cell receptor beta chain is a study of cytomegalovirus exposure and HLA in healthy donors. PCR was performed using 60 Vbeta and 13 Jbeta primers. TCRdb keeps only in-frame clones here, not all; method: immunoSEQ multiplex PCR. The table lists 50,000 to 65,000 clones, more than 70% of them singletons. CDR3 length: 15 residues. V shed 4 bases and J 3 bases; nucleotides not matched to a gene: 7. Germline V gene sequence: CDR1 SGHRS, CDR2 YFSETQ. The chain links TRBV5-1 to TRBJ2-3; 8 positions agree with TRBD1. Sample: PBMCs. The TCR sequence derives from a woman between 18 and 30 years old in good health and CMV-seronegative. CDR3 DNA: TGCGCCAGCAGCGGAACAGGGGGATTGACAGATACGCAGTATTTT. Encoded protein: CASSGTGGLTDTQYF.